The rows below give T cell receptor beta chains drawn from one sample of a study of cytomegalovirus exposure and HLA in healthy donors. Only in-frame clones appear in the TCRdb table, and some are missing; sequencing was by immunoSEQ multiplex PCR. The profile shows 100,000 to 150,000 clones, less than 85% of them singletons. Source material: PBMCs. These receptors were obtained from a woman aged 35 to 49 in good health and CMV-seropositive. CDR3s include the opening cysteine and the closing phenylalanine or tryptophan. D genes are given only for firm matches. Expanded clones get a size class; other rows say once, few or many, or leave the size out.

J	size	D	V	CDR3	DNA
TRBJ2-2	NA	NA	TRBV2	CASSTRGNTGELFF	TGTGCCAGCAGTACCAGGGGGAACACCGGGGAGCTGTTTTTT
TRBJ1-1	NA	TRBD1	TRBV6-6	CASRPQGAAEAFF	TGTGCCAGCAGACCCCAGGGGGCGGCTGAAGCTTTCTTT
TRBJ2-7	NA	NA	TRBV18	CASSPPAGRTYEQYF	TGTGCCAGCTCACCACCGGCGGGACGGACCTACGAGCAGTACTTC
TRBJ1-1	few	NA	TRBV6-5	CASSAGITEAFF	TGTGCCAGCAGTGCCGGGATTACTGAAGCTTTCTTT
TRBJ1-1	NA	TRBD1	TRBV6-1	CATSLLQGGTEAFF	TGTGCCACCTCACTCTTGCAGGGGGGCACTGAAGCTTTCTTT
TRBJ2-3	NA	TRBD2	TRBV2	CASSGLAGSTDTQYF	TGTGCCAGCAGTGGACTAGCGGGGAGCACAGATACGCAGTATTTT
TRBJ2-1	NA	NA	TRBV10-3	CAINRGVASYNEQFF	TGTGCCATCAATCGGGGTGTAGCGTCCTACAATGAGCAGTTCTTC
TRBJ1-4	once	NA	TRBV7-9	CASRPLSGFEKLFF	TGTGCCAGCAGACCCCTTTCCGGGTTTGAAAAACTGTTTTTT
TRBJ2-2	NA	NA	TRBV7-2	CASSLISGGRTGELFF	TGTGCCAGCAGCTTAATTTCGGGGGGCCGGACCGGGGAGCTGTTTTTT
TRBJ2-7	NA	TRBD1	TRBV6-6	CASTPIDRGEQYF	TGTGCCAGCACGCCCATAGACAGGGGCGAGCAGTACTTC
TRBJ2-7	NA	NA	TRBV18	CASSITGVYEQYF	TGTGCCAGCTCTATAACGGGAGTCTACGAGCAGTACTTC
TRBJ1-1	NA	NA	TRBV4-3	CASSQDRSLSVSNTEAFF	TGCGCCAGCAGCCAAGATCGGAGCTTGAGCGTTTCGAACACTGAAGCTTTCTTT
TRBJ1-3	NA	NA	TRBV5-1	CASSLVAGAVSGNTIYF	TGCGCCAGCAGCTTGGTGGCGGGGGCCGTCTCTGGAAACACCATATATTTT
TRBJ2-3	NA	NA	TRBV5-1	CASSLEGVPDTQYF	TGCGCCAGCAGCTTGGAGGGGGTCCCAGATACGCAGTATTTT
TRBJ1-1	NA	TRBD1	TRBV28	CASNPPGQGVGTEAFF	TGTGCCAGCAATCCCCCGGGACAGGGGGTTGGCACTGAAGCTTTCTTT
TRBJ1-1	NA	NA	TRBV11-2	CASSSFRGEGTEAFF	TGTGCCAGCAGCTCCTTTAGGGGGGAGGGCACTGAAGCTTTCTTT
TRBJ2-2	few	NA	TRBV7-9	CASSLGISSGELFF	TGTGCCAGCAGCTTGGGCATAAGTTCCGGGGAGCTGTTTTTT
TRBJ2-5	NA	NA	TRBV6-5	CASSSGFTSETQYF	TGTGCCAGCAGTTCGGGGTTTACCTCGGAGACCCAGTACTTC
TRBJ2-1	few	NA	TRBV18	CASSPDMAAYNEQFF	TGTGCCAGCTCACCGGACATGGCGGCCTACAATGAGCAGTTCTTC
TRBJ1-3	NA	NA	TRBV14	CASSQQSGNTIYF	TGTGCCAGCAGCCAACAATCTGGAAACACCATATATTTT
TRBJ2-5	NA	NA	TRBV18	CASSPTQTQRETQYF	TGTGCCAGCTCACCAACGCAAACGCAACGGGAGACCCAGTACTTC
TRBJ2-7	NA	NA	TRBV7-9	CASSSRDEQYF	TGTGCCAGCAGCTCCCGAGACGAGCAGTACTTC
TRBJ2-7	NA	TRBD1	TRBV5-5	CASSFRQGGAYEQYF	TGTGCCAGCAGCTTCCGACAGGGGGGCGCCTACGAGCAGTACTTC
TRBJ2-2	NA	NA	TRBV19	CASIPSAGITGELFF	TGTGCCAGTATCCCCTCGGCAGGGATCACCGGGGAGCTGTTTTTT
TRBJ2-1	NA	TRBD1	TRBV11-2	CASSPQVGTANEQFF	TGTGCCAGCAGCCCTCAAGTCGGGACAGCCAATGAGCAGTTCTTC
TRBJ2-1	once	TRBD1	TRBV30	CAWSFPGQGRFEQFF	TGTGCCTGGAGTTTTCCGGGACAGGGTAGGTTTGAGCAGTTCTTC
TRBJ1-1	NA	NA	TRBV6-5	CASRPLRMNTEAFF	TGTGCCAGCAGGCCACTCCGAATGAACACTGAAGCTTTCTTT
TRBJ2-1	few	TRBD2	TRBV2	CASSDKTSGRSGQFF	TGTGCCAGCAGTGATAAAACTAGCGGGAGATCGGGGCAGTTCTTC
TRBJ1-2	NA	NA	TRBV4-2	CASSQGLGGGYTF	TGTGCCAGCAGCCAAGGCCTAGGGGGTGGCTACACCTTC
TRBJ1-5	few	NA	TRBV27	CASSLSWRGSNQPQHF	TGTGCCAGCAGTTTATCTTGGCGGGGTAGCAATCAGCCCCAGCATTTT
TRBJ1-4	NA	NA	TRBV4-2	CASSREVGRTNEKLFF	TGTGCCAGCAGCCGGGAGGTGGGACGGACGAATGAAAAACTGTTTTTT
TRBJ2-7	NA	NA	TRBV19	CASSMARQISYEQYF	TGTGCCAGTAGTATGGCGCGGCAAATCTCCTACGAGCAGTACTTC
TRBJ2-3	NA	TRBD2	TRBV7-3	CASSLRAGFTDTQYF	TGTGCCAGCAGCTTGAGAGCGGGATTCACAGATACGCAGTATTTT
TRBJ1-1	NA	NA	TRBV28	CASNVLRERNTEAFF	TGTGCCAGCAACGTCTTGCGCGAGAGGAACACTGAAGCTTTCTTT
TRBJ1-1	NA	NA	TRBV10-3	CAISESLGRAFF	TGTGCCATCAGTGAGTCGCTGGGGAGGGCTTTCTTT
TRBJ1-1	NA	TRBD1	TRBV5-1	CASSWDGQGQTEAFF	TGCGCCAGCAGCTGGGATGGACAGGGGCAGACTGAAGCTTTCTTT
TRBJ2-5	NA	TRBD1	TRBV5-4	CASSGTGTGDETQYF	TGTGCCAGCAGCGGAACCGGGACAGGGGACGAGACCCAGTACTTC
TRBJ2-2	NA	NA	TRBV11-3	CASSFAGELFF	TGTGCCAGCAGCTTCGCCGGGGAGCTGTTTTTT
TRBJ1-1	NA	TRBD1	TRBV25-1	CASSERLTGGMNTEAFF	TGTGCCAGCAGTGAACGATTGACAGGGGGGATGAACACTGAAGCTTTCTTT
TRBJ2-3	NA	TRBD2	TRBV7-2	CASSPRTSQGTQYF	TGTGCCAGCAGCCCGAGGACTAGCCAGGGGACGCAGTATTTT
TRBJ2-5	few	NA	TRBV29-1	CSAAIIEGETQYF	TGCAGCGCTGCCATAATTGAGGGAGAGACCCAGTACTTC
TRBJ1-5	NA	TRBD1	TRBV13	CASSLGDRDDQPQHF	TGTGCCAGCAGCTTAGGCGACAGGGACGATCAGCCCCAGCATTTT
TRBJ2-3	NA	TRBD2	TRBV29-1	CSVSGVSTDTQYF	TGCAGCGTGAGCGGGGTTAGCACAGATACGCAGTATTTT
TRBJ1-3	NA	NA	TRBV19	CASSANRAAGNTIYF	TGTGCCAGTAGTGCAAACAGGGCGGCTGGAAACACCATATATTTT